Listed here is a single T cell receptor (beta chain). These data originate in a study of control samples from healthy donors and cancer patients. Repertoires were generated with immunoSEQ multiplex PCR, while TCRdb's copy carries only in-frame clones and drops some. The table records 150,000 to 170,000 clones, approximately 94% of them present only once. The germline V gene encodes CDR1 SGHAT and CDR2 FQNNGV. This CDR3 comprises 16 residues. The V and J ends lost 0 bases and 8 bases respectively, with 19 bases between them. This clonotype was sampled from a man in his forties or fifties in good health. The chain carries TRBV11-2 and TRBJ1-2; D is unclear. Sequenced input: blood. CDR3 DNA: TGTGCCAGCAGCTTAGAGAGGACGTTAGCGGTGCGGGGCTACACCTTC. This translates into CASSLERTLAVRGYTF.